This section outlines one T cell receptor beta chain sequence together with its context. The antigen remains undetermined. Sequencing was performed with immunoSEQ multiplex PCR; in TCRdb, only in-frame clones are kept and a portion is missing. The top ten hold 0.42% of the sample, which has 22,000 or so clones, about 78% seen once. CDR3 length: 15 residues. The germline gives CDR1 SGHTA, CDR2 FQGNSA. Trimming took off 5 bases at V and 1 base at J, with 13 bases between the two ends. Controls came from buffy coats of healthy blood donors. The data stem from a study of STAT5B mutations in CD4+ large granular lymphocyte leukemia. Looking at the study overall: Healthy donors showed HLA-associated enrichment of the CDR3 'QG' motif. The study, taken as a whole, reports: Top patient clones used TRBV06 genes more often: 8/27 versus 2/35 in controls. No patients shared main leukemic clonotypes, though roughly 25% appeared at low frequency elsewhere.

The sequence was collected from a human donor in good health. Sequencing used CD4+ T cells from blood buffy coats. The chain couples TRBV7-2 to TRBJ2-3; no clear D. In DNA, the CDR3 is TGTGCCAGCAGCACCAGGTCCTCGGGCACAGATACGCAGTATTTT. It codes for CASSTRSSGTDTQYF.